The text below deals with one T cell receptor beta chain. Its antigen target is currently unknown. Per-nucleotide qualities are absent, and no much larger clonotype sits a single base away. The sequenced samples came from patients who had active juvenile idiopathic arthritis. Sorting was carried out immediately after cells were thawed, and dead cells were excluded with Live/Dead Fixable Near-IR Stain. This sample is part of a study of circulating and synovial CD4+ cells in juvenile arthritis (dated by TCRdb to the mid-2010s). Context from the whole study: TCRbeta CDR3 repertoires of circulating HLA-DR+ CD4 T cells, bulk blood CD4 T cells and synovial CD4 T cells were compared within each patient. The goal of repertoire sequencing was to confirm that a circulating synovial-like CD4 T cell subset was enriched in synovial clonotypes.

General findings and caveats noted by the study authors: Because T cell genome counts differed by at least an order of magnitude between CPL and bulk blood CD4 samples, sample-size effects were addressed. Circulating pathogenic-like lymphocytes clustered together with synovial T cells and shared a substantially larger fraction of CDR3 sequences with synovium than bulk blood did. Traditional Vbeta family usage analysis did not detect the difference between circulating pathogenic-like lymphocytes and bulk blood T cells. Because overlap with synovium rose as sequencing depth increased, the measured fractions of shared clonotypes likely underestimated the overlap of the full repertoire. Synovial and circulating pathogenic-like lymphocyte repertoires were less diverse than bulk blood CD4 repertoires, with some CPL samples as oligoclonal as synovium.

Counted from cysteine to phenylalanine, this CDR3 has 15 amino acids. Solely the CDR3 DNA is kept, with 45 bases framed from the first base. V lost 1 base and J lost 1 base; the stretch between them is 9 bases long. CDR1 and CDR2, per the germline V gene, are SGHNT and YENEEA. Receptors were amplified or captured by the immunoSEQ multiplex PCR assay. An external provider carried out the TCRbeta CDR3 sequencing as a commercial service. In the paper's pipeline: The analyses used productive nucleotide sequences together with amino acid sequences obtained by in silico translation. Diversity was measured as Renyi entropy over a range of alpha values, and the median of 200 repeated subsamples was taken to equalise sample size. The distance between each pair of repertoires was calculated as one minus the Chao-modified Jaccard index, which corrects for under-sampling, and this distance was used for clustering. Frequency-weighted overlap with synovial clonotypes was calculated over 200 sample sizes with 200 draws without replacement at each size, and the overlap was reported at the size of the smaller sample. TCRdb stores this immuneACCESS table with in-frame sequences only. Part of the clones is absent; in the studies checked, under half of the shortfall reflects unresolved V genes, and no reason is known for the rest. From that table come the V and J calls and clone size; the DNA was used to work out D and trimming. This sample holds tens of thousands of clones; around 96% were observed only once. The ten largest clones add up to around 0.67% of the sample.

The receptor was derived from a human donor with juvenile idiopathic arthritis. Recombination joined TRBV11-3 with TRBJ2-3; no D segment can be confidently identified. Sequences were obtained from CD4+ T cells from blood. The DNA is TGTGCCAGCAGCTTAGGTTCCCGAGGCACAGATACGCAGTATTTT. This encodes CASSLGSRGTDTQYF.